This note documents a single TCR beta chain sequence. Its target is unknown. The donors gave bone marrow, and they were healthy. V shed 4 bases and J 3 bases; nucleotides not matched to a gene: 6. CDR3 length: 14 amino acids. Germline lookup yields CDR1 SGHVS and CDR2 FQNEAQ. This sample is drawn from a study of cytomegalovirus exposure and HLA in healthy donors. Overall study: Sequencing of about 179 million T cells in an earlier analysis found 95 million to 120 million unique TCR beta sequences. From donors who were HLA-typed, an early data release held about 89 million unique TCRs.

Researchers ran the PCR with 60 Vbeta and 13 Jbeta primers. Libraries were prepared by immunoSEQ multiplex PCR; TCRdb keeps only in-frame clonotypes and omits some of them. The sample totals about 43,000 clones; its top ten clones hold around 1.8%. Study outcomes and limitations: In all likelihood, a cluster of highly shared sequence variants was a sequencing artifact.

Input material: PBMCs. The chain joins TRBV7-8 to TRBJ2-7, with 7 bases identical to TRBD2. The origin of this receptor is a woman aged 25 to 45 in good health and CMV-seronegative. As DNA, the CDR3 is TGTGCCAGCAGCTCGCCTAGCGGACTCTACGAGCAGTACTTC. Encoded protein: CASSSPSGLYEQYF.